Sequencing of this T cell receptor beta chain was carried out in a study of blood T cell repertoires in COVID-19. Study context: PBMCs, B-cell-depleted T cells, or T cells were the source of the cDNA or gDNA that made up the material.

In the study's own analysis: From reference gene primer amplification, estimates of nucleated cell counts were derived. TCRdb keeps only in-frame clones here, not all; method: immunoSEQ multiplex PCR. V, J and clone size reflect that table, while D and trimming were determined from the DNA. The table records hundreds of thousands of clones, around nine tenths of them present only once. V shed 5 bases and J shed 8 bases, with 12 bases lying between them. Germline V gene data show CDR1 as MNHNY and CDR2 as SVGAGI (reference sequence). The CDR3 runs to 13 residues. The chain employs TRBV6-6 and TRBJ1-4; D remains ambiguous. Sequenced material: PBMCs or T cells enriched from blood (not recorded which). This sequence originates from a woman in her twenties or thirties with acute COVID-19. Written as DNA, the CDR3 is TGTGCCAGCAGTCCGTACCTTCGGGAAAAACTGTTTTTT. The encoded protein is CASSPYLREKLFF.